A selection of T cell receptor beta chains follows, all from one sample in a study of blood T cell repertoires in COVID-19. Libraries were prepared by immunoSEQ multiplex PCR; TCRdb keeps only in-frame clonotypes and omits some of them. The sample lists about 170,000 clones; about 88% were seen once. Sequenced material: PBMCs or T cells enriched from blood (not recorded which). The source is a woman aged 18-35 years who had recovered from COVID-19. Each CDR3 is given with its conserved first and last residue. D genes are given only for firm matches. Only some rows state a clone size, as once, few, many or a class for expanded clones.

>TRBV27|TRBJ2-7|15|-|TRBD2
CASSLSGSGGYEQYF
TGTGCCAGCAGTTTATCGGGTAGCGGGGGCTACGAGCAGTACTTC
>TRBV20-1|TRBJ2-3|17|-|-
CSASQTRGLEATDTQYF
TGCAGTGCTAGTCAAACTAGGGGGTTAGAGGCCACAGATACGCAGTATTTT
>TRBV15|TRBJ1-6|13|-|-
CATSRVDTSPLHF
TGTGCCACCAGCAGAGTCGACACCTCACCCCTCCACTTT
>TRBV6-5|TRBJ1-3|14|-|-
CASSYGGAGNTIYF
TGTGCCAGCAGTTACGGGGGCGCTGGAAACACCATATATTTT
>TRBV6-5|TRBJ2-1|14|once|-
CASRPSEIYNEQFF
TGTGCCAGCAGACCTAGCGAGATCTACAATGAGCAGTTCTTC
>TRBV12-5|TRBJ1-2|16|-|TRBD1
CASGSPPGQGANGYTF
TGTGCTAGTGGTTCTCCCCCGGGACAGGGGGCAAATGGCTACACCTTC
>TRBV6-5|TRBJ2-7|12|-|-
CASTGLSYEQYF
TGTGCCAGCACAGGGCTGAGCTACGAGCAGTACTTC
>TRBV20-1|TRBJ2-1|10|-|-
CSAYGTEQFF
TGCAGTGCTTATGGGACAGAGCAGTTCTTC
>TRBV6-2/TRBV6-3|TRBJ1-5|15|-|-
CASSYGADRNQPQHF
TGTGCCAGCAGTTACGGGGCGGATAGGAATCAGCCCCAGCATTTT
>TRBV7-9|TRBJ1-6|14|-|TRBD1
CASSDRGANSPLHF
TGTGCCAGCAGCGACAGGGGCGCAAATTCACCCCTCCACTTT
>TRBV15|TRBJ2-7|15|-|TRBD2
CATSKLALLKYEQYF
TGTGCCACCAGCAAACTAGCGCTCCTAAAGTACGAGCAGTACTTC
>TRBV7-9|TRBJ2-3|17|-|TRBD1
CASSYLPTGRGTDTQYF
TGTGCCAGCAGCTACTTACCGACAGGGAGAGGGACAGATACGCAGTATTTT
>TRBV5-4|TRBJ2-5|11|-|-
CASSFKETQYF
TGTGCCAGCAGCTTCAAAGAGACCCAGTACTTC
>TRBV6-2/TRBV6-3|TRBJ2-7|14|few|TRBD1
CASSEHPPGGEQYF
TGTGCCAGCAGCGAACACCCCCCAGGGGGTGAGCAGTACTTC
>TRBV9|TRBJ2-3|12|-|-
CASSRRTDTQYF
TGTGCCAGCAGCCGTCGCACAGATACGCAGTATTTT
>TRBV27|TRBJ1-6|14|once|-
CASGWVRENSPLHF
TGTGCCAGCGGTTGGGTACGGGAAAATTCACCCCTCCACTTT
>TRBV30|TRBJ1-2|13|-|-
CAWSAREDYGYTF
TGTGCCTGGAGTGCCAGGGAAGACTATGGCTACACCTTC
>TRBV7-6|TRBJ2-6|15|-|-
CASSLVRSGANVLTF
TGTGCCAGCAGCTTAGTGCGCTCTGGGGCCAACGTCCTGACTTTC
>TRBV4-1|TRBJ2-1|16|-|TRBD1
CASSQAPGQGSNEQFF
TGCGCCAGCAGCCAGGCTCCGGGACAGGGGAGCAATGAGCAGTTCTTC
>TRBV18|TRBJ2-1|18|once|TRBD2
CASSPLPSGASSYNEQFF
TGTGCCAGCTCACCACTCCCTAGCGGGGCTAGCTCCTACAATGAGCAGTTCTTC
>TRBV30|TRBJ1-2|14|-|-
CAWSVLSSHKGYTF
TGTGCCTGGAGTGTACTATCTTCCCATAAAGGCTACACCTTC
>TRBV10-3|TRBJ2-7|13|-|TRBD2
CAPAGGYRGEQYF
TGTGCCCCAGCGGGGGGTTACCGGGGGGAGCAGTACTTC
>TRBV15|TRBJ2-3|16|-|TRBD2
CATSTQIAGVGDTQYF
TGTGCCACCAGCACCCAGATAGCGGGAGTTGGGGATACGCAGTATTTT
>TRBV28|TRBJ2-1|17|-|TRBD1
CASRRGGPPSSYNEQFF
TGTGCCAGCCGGAGAGGGGGCCCCCCGAGCTCCTACAATGAGCAGTTCTTC
>TRBV28|TRBJ1-1|15|-|-
CATTAQGMMNTEAFF
TGTGCCACGACTGCGCAGGGAATGATGAACACTGAAGCTTTCTTT
>TRBV19|TRBJ1-5|14|-|-
CASIGFGSNQPQHF
TGTGCCAGTATCGGGTTTGGCAGCAATCAGCCCCAGCATTTT
>TRBV10-2|TRBJ2-3|16|-|TRBD1
CASKAGTGGATDTQYF
TGCGCCAGCAAAGCCGGGACAGGGGGCGCAACAGATACGCAGTATTTT
>TRBV9|TRBJ2-7|15|-|TRBD1
CASSVEGTVPGEQYF
TGTGCCAGCAGCGTAGAAGGGACAGTCCCCGGTGAGCAGTACTTC
>TRBV7-8|TRBJ2-1|20|-|TRBD2
CASSSDGTSGSRSSYNEQFF
TGTGCCAGCAGCTCCGACGGGACTAGCGGGAGTAGAAGCTCCTACAATGAGCAGTTCTTC
>TRBV10-3|TRBJ2-7|13|-|TRBD2
CAITAGGSREQYF
TGTGCCATCACGGCGGGAGGGTCCCGCGAGCAGTACTTC
>TRBV4-2|TRBJ2-1|15|-|-
CASSQGSAVLNEQFF
TGTGCCAGCAGCCAAGGGTCAGCGGTCCTCAATGAGCAGTTCTTC
>TRBV19|TRBJ1-1|13|-|TRBD1
CASSHRGAAEAFF
TGTGCCAGTTCACACAGGGGCGCGGCTGAAGCTTTCTTT
>TRBV2|TRBJ1-1|14|-|-
CASSELGAGTEAFF
TGTGCCAGCAGTGAATTGGGGGCAGGCACTGAAGCTTTCTTT
>TRBV5-4|TRBJ2-1|15|-|-
CASSKGGTGNNEQFF
TGTGCCAGCAGCAAGGGGGGGACAGGTAACAATGAGCAGTTCTTC
>TRBV6-1|TRBJ1-5|15|few|-
CASSELAGFGQPQHF
TGTGCCAGCAGTGAGTTGGCAGGGTTTGGTCAGCCCCAGCATTTT
>TRBV6-5|TRBJ1-2|13|-|-
CASSPQFNYGYTF
TGTGCCAGCAGTCCACAGTTTAACTATGGCTACACCTTC
>TRBV9|TRBJ1-2|14|-|-
CASSVGGPGYGYTF
TGTGCCAGCAGCGTAGGGGGGCCAGGCTATGGCTACACCTTC
>TRBV7-2|TRBJ2-5|14|once|-
CASSPMNRGGTQYF
TGTGCCAGCAGCCCAATGAACAGGGGAGGGACCCAGTACTTC
>TRBV3-1/TRBV3-2|TRBJ2-2|16|-|TRBD2
CASSRPRTSGTGELFF
TGTGCCAGCAGCCGACCCAGGACTAGCGGCACCGGGGAGCTGTTTTTT
>TRBV5-1|TRBJ2-2|15|-|TRBD1
CASSGDRGLTGELFF
TGCGCCAGCAGCGGGGACAGGGGGCTGACCGGGGAGCTGTTTTTT
>TRBV6-5|TRBJ2-7|13|-|TRBD1
CASTERGPREQYF
TGTGCCAGCACCGAGAGGGGGCCGAGAGAGCAGTACTTC
>TRBV28|TRBJ2-7|13|-|-
CASSLSSPYEQYF
TGTGCCAGCAGTTTATCATCCCCCTACGAGCAGTACTTC
>TRBV5-6|TRBJ2-4|16|-|-
CASSKQAKGVSNIQYF
TGTGCCAGCAGCAAACAGGCGAAGGGTGTCTCGAACATTCAGTACTTC
>TRBV7-9|TRBJ2-1|14|-|TRBD2
CASSLAVTGGEQFF
TGTGCCAGCAGCTTAGCGGTGACGGGAGGTGAGCAGTTCTTC
>TRBV5-1|TRBJ2-3|13|-|TRBD2
CASRTSGTSTQYF
TGCGCCAGCAGGACTAGCGGGACGTCTACGCAGTATTTT
>TRBV4-2|TRBJ2-2|18|-|TRBD2
CASSPMGGGGQSTGELFF
TGTGCCAGCAGCCCCATGGGGGGGGGAGGGCAGAGCACCGGGGAGCTGTTTTTT
>TRBV10-3|TRBJ2-2|13|-|-
CAISDLTRGELFF
TGTGCCATCAGTGACCTTACCAGAGGGGAGCTGTTTTTT
>TRBV28|TRBJ1-5|11|-|-
CASRGGQPQHF
TGTGCCAGCAGAGGGGGACAGCCCCAGCATTTT
>TRBV28|TRBJ1-2|14|-|TRBD1
CASSLPGQGEGYTF
TGTGCCAGCAGTTTACCCGGACAGGGCGAAGGCTACACCTTC
>TRBV7-8|TRBJ2-3|14|-|-
CASRASGYTDTQYF
TGTGCCAGCAGGGCAAGCGGCTACACAGATACGCAGTATTTT
>TRBV28|TRBJ2-1|14|few|TRBD2
CASSLGGRFHEQFF
TGTGCCAGCAGCTTGGGCGGGAGGTTCCATGAGCAGTTCTTC
>TRBV2|TRBJ2-2|17|-|TRBD2
CASSEIPSGRSHRELFF
TGTGCCAGCAGCGAGATACCTAGCGGGAGGTCCCACCGGGAGCTGTTTTTT